This T cell receptor (beta chain) originates from a study of spatial heterogeneity in lung cancer. About the research overall: A T cell module score from matched bulk RNA-seq correlated strongly with TCR transcript counts in tumor regions. Combinations of a unique TCR and a UMI were tallied in raw reads, and on average each appeared more than ten times. Study-level findings and limits: In tumors, expanded intratumoral alpha and beta TCR counts tracked mutation counts.

By share, this clonotype counts as medium-sized. The antigen remains unidentified. A library made for alpha chains picked up this beta chain off target, so its size means little. As to time point: sample taken at primary tumor resection. Samples came from 65 to 75 TRACERx patients with untreated early-stage lung cancer. TCRdb recomputed calls from the 5' RACE reads with MiXCR, one row per CDR3 protein. The sample holds approximately 5,500 distinct CDR3 sequences, roughly 15% seen once. Trimming removed 6 bases from V and 4 bases from J; junction bases left unmatched: 7. Germline values: CDR1 SGHRS, CDR2 YFSETQ. The CDR3 loop spans 15 amino acids.

This receptor was taken from a male donor with early-stage non-small cell lung cancer. The input for sequencing was lung tumor tissue, taken at surgery. The chain carries TRBV5-1 and TRBJ2-1, with 10 bases matching TRBD2. In nucleotides, the CDR3 is TGCGCCAGCAAAACCGGGACTAGCGTTTACAATGAGCAGTTCTTC. Encoded protein: CASKTGTSVYNEQFF. The full variable domain, rest sourced from reference TRBV5-1 and TRBJ2-1, is KAGVTQTPRYLIKTRGQQVTLSCSPISGHRSVSWYQQTPGQGLQFLFEYFSETQRNKGNFPGRFSGRQFSNSRSEMNVSTLELGDSALYLCASKTGTSVYNEQFFGPGTRLTVL.